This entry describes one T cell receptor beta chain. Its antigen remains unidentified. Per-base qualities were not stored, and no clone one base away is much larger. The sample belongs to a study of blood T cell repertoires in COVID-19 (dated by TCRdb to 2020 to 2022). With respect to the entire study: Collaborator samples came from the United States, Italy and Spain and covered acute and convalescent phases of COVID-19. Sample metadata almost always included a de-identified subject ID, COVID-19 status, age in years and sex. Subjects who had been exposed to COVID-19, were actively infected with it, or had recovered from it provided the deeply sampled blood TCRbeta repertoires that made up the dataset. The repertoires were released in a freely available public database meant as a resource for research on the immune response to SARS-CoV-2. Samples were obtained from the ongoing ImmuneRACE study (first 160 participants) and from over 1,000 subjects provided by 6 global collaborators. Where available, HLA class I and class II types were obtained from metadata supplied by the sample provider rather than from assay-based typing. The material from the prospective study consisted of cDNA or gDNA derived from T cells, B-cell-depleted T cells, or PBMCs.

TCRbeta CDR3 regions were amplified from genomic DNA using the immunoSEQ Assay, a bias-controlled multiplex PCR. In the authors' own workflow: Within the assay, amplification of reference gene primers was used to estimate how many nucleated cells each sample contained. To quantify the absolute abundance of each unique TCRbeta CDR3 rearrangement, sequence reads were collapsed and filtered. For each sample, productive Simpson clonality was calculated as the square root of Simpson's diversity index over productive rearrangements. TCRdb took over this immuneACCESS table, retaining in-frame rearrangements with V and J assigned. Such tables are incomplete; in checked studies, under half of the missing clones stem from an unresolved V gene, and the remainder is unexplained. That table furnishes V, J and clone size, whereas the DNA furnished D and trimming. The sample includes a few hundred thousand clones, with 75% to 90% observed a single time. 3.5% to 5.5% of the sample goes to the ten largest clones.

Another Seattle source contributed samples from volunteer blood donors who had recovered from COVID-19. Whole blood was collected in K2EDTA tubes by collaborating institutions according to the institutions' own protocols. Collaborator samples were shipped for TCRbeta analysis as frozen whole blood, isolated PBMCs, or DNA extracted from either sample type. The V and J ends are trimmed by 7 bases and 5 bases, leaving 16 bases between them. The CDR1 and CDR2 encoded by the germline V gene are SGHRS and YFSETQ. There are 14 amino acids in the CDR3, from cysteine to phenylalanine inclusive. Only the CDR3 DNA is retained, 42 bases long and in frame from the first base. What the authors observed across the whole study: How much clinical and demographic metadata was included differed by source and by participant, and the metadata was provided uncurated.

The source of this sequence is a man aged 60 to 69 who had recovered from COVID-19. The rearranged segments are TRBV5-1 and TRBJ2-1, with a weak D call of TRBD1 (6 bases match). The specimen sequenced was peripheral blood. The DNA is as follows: TGCGCCAGCTCCCAGGGGACGGCAAACAATGAGCAGTTCTTC. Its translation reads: CASSQGTANNEQFF.